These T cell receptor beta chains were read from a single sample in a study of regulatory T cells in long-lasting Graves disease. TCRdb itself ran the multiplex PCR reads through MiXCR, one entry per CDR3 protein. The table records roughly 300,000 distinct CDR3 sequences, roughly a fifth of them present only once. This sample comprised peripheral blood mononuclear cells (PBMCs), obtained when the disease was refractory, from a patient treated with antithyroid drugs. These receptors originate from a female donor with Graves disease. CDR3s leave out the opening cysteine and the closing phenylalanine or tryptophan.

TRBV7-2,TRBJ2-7,ASSLVASSYEQY
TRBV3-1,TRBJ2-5,ASSQQRSGRAAKTQY
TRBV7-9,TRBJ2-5,ASSLPEPQETQY
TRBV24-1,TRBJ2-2,ATGETGTNTGELF
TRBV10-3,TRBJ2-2,AISGSRANANTGELF
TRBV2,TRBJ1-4,ASIEQGKLF
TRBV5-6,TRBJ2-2,ASSLAGDTGELF
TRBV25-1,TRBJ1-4,ASSDGWAVGLQNEKLF
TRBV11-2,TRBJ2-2,ASSQGLAGLGGELF
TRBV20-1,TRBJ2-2,SDVTGRRAGELF
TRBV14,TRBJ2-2,ASSANPGSTGELF
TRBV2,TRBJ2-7,ASSGIRGNYEQY
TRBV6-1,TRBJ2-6,ASSPIAQGSGANVLT
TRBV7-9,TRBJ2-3,ASSLEGGSTDTQY
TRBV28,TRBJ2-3,ASSPLLAGATPDTQY
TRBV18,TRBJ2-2,ASSDRVTGELF
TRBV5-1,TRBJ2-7,ASSLGGGRVYEQY
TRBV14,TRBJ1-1,ASSQRPFRVGFTEAF
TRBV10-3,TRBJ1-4,AISDFKGILF
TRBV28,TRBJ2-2,ASSLRVNTGELF
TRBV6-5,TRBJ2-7,ASSSYSGIGYEQY
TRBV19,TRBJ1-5,AVQADDWYSNQPQH
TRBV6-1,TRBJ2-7,TSSEAVGQGAMWQY
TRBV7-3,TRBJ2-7,ASSLEPTEQY
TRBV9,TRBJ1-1,ASSVGDRGTEAF
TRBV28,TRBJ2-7,ASSLPDRVRDYEQY
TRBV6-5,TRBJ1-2,ASSYSRDRVRLGYT
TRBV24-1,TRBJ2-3,ATSDFDLGYTQY
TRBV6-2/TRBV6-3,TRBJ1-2,ASSYSTRDGGYT
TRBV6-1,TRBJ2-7,ASSPTSGSSYEQY
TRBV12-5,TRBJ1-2,ASGSILSYGYT
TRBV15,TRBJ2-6,VTSRGARGRGGANVLT
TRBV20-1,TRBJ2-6,SARPAAGANVLT
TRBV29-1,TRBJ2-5,SVARGLQETQY
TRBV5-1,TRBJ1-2,ASSGTGDPGSRYT
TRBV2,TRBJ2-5,ASRQSGQGLGTQY
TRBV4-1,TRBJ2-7,ASSQANMGGIRYEQY
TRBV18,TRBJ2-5,ASSPSLGGAGQETQY
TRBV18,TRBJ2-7,ASFAGLPRDEQY
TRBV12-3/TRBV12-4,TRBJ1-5,ASRQGQYSNQPQH